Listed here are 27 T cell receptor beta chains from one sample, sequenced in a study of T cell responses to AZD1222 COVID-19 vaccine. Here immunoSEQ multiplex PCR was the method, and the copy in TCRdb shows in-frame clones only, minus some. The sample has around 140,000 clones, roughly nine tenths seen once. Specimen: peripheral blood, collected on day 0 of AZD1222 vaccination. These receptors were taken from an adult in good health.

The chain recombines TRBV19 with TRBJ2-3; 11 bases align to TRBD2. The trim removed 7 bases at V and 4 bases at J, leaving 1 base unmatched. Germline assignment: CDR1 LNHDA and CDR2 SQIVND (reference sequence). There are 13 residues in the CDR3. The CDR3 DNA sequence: TGTGCCAGTAAACTAGCGGGGGCAGATACGCAGTATTTT. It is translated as CASKLAGADTQYF.

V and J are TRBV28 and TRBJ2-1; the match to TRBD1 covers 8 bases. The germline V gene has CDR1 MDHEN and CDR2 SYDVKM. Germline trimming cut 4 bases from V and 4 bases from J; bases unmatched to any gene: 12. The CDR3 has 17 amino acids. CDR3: CASSSQDRVVPYNEQFF. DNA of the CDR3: TGTGCCAGCAGTTCCCAGGACAGGGTAGTTCCTTACAATGAGCAGTTCTTC. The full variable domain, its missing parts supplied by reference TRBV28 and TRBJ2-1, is DVKVTQSSRYLVKRTGEKVFLECVQDMDHENMFWYRQDPGLGLRLIYFSYDVKMKEKGDIPEGYSVSREKKERFSLILESASTNQTSMYLCASSSQDRVVPYNEQFFGPGTRLTVL.

The chain's CDR3 is CAYAIHTEAFF. CDR3 bases: TGTGCCTATGCGATACACACTGAAGCTTTCTTT. This chain links TRBV2 with TRBJ1-1; D is unclear. Trimming removed 11 bases from V and 3 bases from J, with 10 bases in between. Germline V gene lookup returns CDR1 SNHLY and CDR2 FYNNEI. The CDR3 spans 11 residues.

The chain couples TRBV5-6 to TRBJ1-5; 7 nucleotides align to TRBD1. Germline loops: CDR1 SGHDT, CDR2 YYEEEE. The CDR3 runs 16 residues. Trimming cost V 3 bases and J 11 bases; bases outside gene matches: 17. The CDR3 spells CASSSTGAVLDTAQHF. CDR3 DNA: TGTGCCAGCAGCTCTACAGGGGCCGTATTGGATACGGCCCAGCATTTT.

CDR3 sequence reads: CASSARVSYEQYF. In DNA form, the CDR3 reads TGTGCCAGCAGTGCGCGGGTTTCCTACGAGCAGTACTTC. The chain combines TRBV2 with TRBJ2-7; D may be TRBD2 (5 bases). Per germline, CDR1 SNHLY and CDR2 FYNNEI. This CDR3 spans 13 amino acids. V was clipped by 4 bases and J by 1 base, with 8 bases between them.

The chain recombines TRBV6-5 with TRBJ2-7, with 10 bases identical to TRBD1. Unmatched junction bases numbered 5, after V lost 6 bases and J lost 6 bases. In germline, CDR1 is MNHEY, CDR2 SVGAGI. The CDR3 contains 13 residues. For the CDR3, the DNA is TGTGCCAGCAGGGGACAGGGGTCCCCCGAGCAGTACTTC. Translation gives CASRGQGSPEQYF.

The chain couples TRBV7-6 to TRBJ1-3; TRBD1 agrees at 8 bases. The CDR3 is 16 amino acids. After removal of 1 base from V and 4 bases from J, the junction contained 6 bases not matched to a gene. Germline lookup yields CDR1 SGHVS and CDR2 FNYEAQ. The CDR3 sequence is CASSLGQGATGNTIYF. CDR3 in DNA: TGTGCCAGCAGCTTAGGGCAGGGGGCGACCGGAAACACCATATATTTT.

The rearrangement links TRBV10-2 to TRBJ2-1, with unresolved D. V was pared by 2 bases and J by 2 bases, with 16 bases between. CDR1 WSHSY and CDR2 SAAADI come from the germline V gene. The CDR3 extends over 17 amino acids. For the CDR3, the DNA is TGCGCCAGCAGTGAGAATTGGGCGGTCGGACCCTACAATGAGCAGTTCTTC. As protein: CASSENWAVGPYNEQFF.

The CDR3 sequence: CASSRFSTLAASSGTQYF. CDR3 coding DNA: TGTGCCAGCAGCCGGTTCTCTACTCTAGCGGCCTCGAGCGGTACGCAGTATTTT. The rearrangement uses TRBV5-5 and TRBJ2-3, with TRBD2 matching 7 bases. The junction had 22 bases not matched to a gene; V was cut back by 4 bases and J by 8 bases. Germline V lookup: CDR1 SGHKS, CDR2 YYEKEE (reference sequence). This CDR3 comprises 18 residues.

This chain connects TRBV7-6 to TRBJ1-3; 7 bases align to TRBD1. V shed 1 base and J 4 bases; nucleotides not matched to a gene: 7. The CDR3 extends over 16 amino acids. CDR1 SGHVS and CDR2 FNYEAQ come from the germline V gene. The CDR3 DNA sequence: TGTGCCAGCAGCTTAGGAACGGGACAGCACGGAAACACCATATATTTT. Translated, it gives CASSLGTGQHGNTIYF.

For the CDR3, the DNA is TGTGCCTGGCTTGCCGACTCCACCGGGGAGCTGTTTTTT. Its translation: CAWLADSTGELFF. The J gene is TRBJ2-2, the V gene TRBV30; D not certain. Germline CDR1 is GTSNPN and CDR2 is SVGIG (reference sequence). This CDR3 comprises 13 residues. V shed 5 bases and J shed 4 bases, with 11 bases lying between them.

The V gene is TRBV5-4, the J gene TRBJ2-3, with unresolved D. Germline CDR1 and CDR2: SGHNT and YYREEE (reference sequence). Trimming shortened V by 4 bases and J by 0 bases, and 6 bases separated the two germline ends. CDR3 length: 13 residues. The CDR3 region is CASSTTSTDTQYF. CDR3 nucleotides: TGTGCCAGCAGCACCACGAGCACAGATACGCAGTATTTT. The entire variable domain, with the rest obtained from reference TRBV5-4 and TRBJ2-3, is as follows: ETGVTQSPTHLIKTRGQQVTLRCSSQSGHNTVSWYQQALGQGPQFIFQYYREEENGRGNFPPRFSGLQFPNYSSELNVNALELDDSALYLCASSTTSTDTQYFGPGTRLTVL.

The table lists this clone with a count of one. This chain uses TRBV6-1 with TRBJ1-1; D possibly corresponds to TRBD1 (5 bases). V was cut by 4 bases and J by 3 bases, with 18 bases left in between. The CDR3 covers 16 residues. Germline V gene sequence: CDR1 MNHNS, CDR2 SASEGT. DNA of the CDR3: TGTGCCAGCAGTGCTCGGACTCCCCGAGGGGACACTGAAGCTTTCTTT. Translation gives CASSARTPRGDTEAFF.

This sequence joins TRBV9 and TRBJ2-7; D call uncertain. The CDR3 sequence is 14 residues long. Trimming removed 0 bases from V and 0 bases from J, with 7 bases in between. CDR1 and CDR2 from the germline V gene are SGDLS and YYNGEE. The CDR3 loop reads CASSVATFSYEQYF. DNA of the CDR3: TGTGCCAGCAGCGTAGCTACCTTCTCCTACGAGCAGTACTTC.

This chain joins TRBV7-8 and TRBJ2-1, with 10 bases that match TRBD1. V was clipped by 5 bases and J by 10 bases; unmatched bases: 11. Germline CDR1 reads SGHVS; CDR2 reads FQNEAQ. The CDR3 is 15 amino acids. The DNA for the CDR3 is TGTGCCAGCAGCCCAGCCGGGACAGGGGATGTAGAGCAGTTCTTC. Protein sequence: CASSPAGTGDVEQFF.

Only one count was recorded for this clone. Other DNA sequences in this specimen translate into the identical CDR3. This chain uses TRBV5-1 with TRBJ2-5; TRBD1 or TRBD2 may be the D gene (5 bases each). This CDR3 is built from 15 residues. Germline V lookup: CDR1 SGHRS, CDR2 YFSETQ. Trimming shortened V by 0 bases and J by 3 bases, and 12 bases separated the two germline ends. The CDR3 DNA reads TGCGCCAGCAGCTTGGCTGGGACGGAAAAAGAGACCCAGTACTTC. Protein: CASSLAGTEKETQYF. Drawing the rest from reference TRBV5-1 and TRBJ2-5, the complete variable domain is KAGVTQTPRYLIKTRGQQVTLSCSPISGHRSVSWYQQTPGQGLQFLFEYFSETQRNKGNFPGRFSGRQFSNSRSEMNVSTLELGDSALYLCASSLAGTEKETQYFGPGTRLLVL.

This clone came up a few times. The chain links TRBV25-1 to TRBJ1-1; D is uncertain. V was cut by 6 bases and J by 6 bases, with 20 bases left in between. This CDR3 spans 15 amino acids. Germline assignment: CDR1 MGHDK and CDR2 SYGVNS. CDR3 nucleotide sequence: TGTGCCAGCAGCCCATGGGGAGCCAGCACCCCTGAAGCTTTCTTT. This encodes CASSPWGASTPEAFF.

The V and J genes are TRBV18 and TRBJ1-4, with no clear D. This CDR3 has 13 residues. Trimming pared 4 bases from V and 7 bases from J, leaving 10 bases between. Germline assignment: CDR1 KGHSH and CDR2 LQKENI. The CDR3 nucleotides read TGTGCCAGCTCACGCTATCTCAGTGAAAAACTGTTTTTT. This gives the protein CASSRYLSEKLFF.

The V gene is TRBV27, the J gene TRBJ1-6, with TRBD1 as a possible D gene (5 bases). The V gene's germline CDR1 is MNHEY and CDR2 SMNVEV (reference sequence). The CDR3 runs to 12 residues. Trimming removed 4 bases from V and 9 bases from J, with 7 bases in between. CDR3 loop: CASSSGSSPLHF. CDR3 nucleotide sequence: TGTGCCAGCAGTTCAGGGAGTTCACCCCTCCACTTT.

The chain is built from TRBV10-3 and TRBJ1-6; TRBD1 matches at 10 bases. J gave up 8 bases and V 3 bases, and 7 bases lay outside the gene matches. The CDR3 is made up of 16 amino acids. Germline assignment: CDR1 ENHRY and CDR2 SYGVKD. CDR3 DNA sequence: TGTGCCATCAGTGATTCCGACAGGGGGCGTGATTCACCCCTCCACTTT. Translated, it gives CAISDSDRGRDSPLHF.

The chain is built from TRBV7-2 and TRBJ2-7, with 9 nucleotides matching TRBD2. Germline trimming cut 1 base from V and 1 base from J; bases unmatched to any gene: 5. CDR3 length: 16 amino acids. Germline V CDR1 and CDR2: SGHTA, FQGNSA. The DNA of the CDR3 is TGTGCCAGCAGCTTAGGCACTAGCGGGCCTTCCTACGAGCAGTACTTC. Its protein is CASSLGTSGPSYEQYF.

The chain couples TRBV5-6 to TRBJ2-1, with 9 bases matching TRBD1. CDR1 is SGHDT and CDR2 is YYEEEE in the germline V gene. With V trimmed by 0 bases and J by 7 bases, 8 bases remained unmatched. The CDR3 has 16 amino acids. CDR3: CASSLEWDRVRNEQFF. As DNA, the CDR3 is TGTGCCAGCAGCTTGGAGTGGGACAGGGTGAGGAATGAGCAGTTCTTC.

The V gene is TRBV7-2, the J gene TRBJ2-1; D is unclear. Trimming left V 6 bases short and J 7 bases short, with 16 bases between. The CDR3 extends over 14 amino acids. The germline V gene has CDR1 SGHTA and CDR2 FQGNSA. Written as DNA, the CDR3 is TGTGCCAGCAGACCCAACAGAGCCACTAATGAGCAGTTCTTC. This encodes CASRPNRATNEQFF.

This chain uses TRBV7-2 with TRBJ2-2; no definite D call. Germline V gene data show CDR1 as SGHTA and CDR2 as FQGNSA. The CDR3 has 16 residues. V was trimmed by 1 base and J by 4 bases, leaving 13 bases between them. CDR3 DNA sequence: TGTGCCAGCAGCTTAGATTCAGGTCGGATCACCGGGGAGCTGTTTTTT. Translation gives CASSLDSGRITGELFF.

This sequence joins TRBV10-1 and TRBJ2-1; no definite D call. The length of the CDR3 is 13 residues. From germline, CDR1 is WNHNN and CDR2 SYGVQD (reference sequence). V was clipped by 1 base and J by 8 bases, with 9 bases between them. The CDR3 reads CASSEYRRDEQFF. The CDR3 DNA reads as TGCGCCAGCAGTGAGTACCGGCGCGATGAGCAGTTCTTC.

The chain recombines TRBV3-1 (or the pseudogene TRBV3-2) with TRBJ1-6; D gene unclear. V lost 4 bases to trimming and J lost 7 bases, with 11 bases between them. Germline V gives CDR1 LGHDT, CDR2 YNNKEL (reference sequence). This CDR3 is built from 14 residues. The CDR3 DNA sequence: TGTGCCAGCAGCCCCTCCGGCCTAAATTCACCCCTCCACTTT. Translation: CASSPSGLNSPLHF.

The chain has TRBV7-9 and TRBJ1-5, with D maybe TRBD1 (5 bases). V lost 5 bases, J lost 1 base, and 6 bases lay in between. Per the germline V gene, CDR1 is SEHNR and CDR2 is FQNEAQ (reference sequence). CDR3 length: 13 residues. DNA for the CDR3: TGTGCCAGCAGCGCAGGGAGCAATCAGCCCCAGCATTTT. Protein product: CASSAGSNQPQHF.